These T cell receptor beta chains were read from a single sample in a study of blood T cell repertoires in COVID-19. Assay: immunoSEQ multiplex PCR; the TCRdb copy retains only in-frame clones and omits some. Here the sample spans hundreds of thousands of clones, about 89% being singletons. Material: PBMCs or T cells enriched from blood (not recorded which). The receptor source for this set is a woman between 40 and 50 years old who had recovered from COVID-19. The CDR3 runs from the conserved cysteine through the conserved F or W. D genes are given only for firm matches. Part of the rows lack a size; the others show once, few, many or a class for expanded clones.

V gene	clone size	D gene	J gene	CDR3 protein	CDR3 DNA
TRBV7-9	-	-	TRBJ1-4	CASSFAGAFEKLFF	TGTGCCAGCAGCTTCGCAGGGGCTTTTGAAAAACTGTTTTTT
TRBV7-2	-	-	TRBJ2-2	CASSLLSAGGSGGELFF	TGTGCCAGCAGCTTACTGTCAGCGGGCGGATCAGGGGGGGAGCTGTTTTTT
TRBV7-3	many	-	TRBJ1-3	CASSLTGGNSGNTIYF	TGTGCCAGCAGCTTAACGGGGGGTAACTCTGGAAACACCATATATTTT
TRBV9	-	TRBD1	TRBJ2-3	CASSVPWTGRTDTQYF	TGTGCCAGCAGCGTCCCTTGGACAGGTAGAACAGATACGCAGTATTTT
TRBV5-4	-	TRBD2	TRBJ2-3	CASSLMLAGGSSTDTQYF	TGTGCCAGCAGCTTGATGCTAGCGGGGGGTTCTAGCACAGATACGCAGTATTTT
TRBV19	-	-	TRBJ2-2	CASSIGRNTGELFF	TGTGCCAGTAGTATAGGGAGGAACACCGGGGAGCTGTTTTTT
TRBV11-3	-	TRBD2	TRBJ2-3	CASSLGGLAGYRGTQYF	TGTGCCAGCAGCTTAGGTGGACTAGCGGGATATCGGGGTACGCAGTATTTT
TRBV28	-	TRBD1	TRBJ2-7	CASSGDRRDRGFYEQYF	TGTGCCAGCAGTGGGGATCGCCGGGACAGGGGGTTCTACGAGCAGTACTTC
TRBV5-4	-	-	TRBJ2-2	CASSLSGSITGELFF	TGTGCCAGCAGCTTGTCCGGGAGTATTACCGGGGAGCTGTTTTTT
TRBV19	-	-	TRBJ1-1	CASSIKQGFSEAFF	TGTGCCAGTAGTATAAAACAGGGTTTTTCTGAAGCTTTCTTT
TRBV5-8	-	-	TRBJ1-5	CASSPQGYSNQPQHF	TGTGCCAGCAGCCCACAGGGTTATAGCAATCAGCCCCAGCATTTT
TRBV12-3/TRBV12-4	-	-	TRBJ1-2	CASGGNYGYTF	TGTGCCAGCGGGGGGAACTATGGCTACACCTTC
TRBV28	-	TRBD2	TRBJ2-4	CASSQTVTSGGAFGKNIQYF	TGTGCCAGCAGTCAAACCGTGACTAGCGGGGGGGCTTTTGGCAAAAACATTCAGTACTTC
TRBV6-2/TRBV6-3	-	TRBD1	TRBJ1-1	CASSGRDRAKPEAFF	TGTGCCAGCAGTGGAAGGGACAGGGCGAAGCCTGAAGCTTTCTTT
TRBV9	-	-	TRBJ1-4	CASSATGGGATNEKLFF	TGTGCCAGCAGCGCAACCGGGGGGGGTGCGACTAATGAAAAACTGTTTTTT
TRBV29-1	-	TRBD1	TRBJ1-1	CSVVGTEDSEAFF	TGCAGCGTTGTTGGGACAGAGGACTCTGAAGCTTTCTTT
TRBV30	-	-	TRBJ2-7	CAWSRDWDGEQYF	TGTGCCTGGTCCCGGGACTGGGATGGTGAGCAGTACTTC
TRBV11-3	-	TRBD2	TRBJ2-1	CASSSRTSGLINEQFF	TGTGCCAGCAGCTCCCGGACTAGCGGGTTGATCAATGAGCAGTTCTTC
TRBV5-1	-	-	TRBJ2-7	CASSLEAGPYEQYF	TGCGCCAGCAGCTTGGAGGCAGGGCCCTACGAGCAGTACTTC
TRBV2	-	TRBD2	TRBJ2-7	CASRERTSIYEQYF	TGTGCCAGCAGGGAGAGGACTAGTATCTACGAGCAGTACTTC
TRBV4-1	-	TRBD1	TRBJ1-1	CASSHPTGTGLIGTEAFF	TGCGCCAGCAGCCATCCAACCGGGACAGGTTTAATCGGTACTGAAGCTTTCTTT
TRBV28	once	-	TRBJ1-2	CASSLVLGGGYTF	TGTGCCAGCAGTTTAGTTCTGGGCGGGGGCTACACCTTC
TRBV5-6	once	TRBD1	TRBJ1-2	CASSLGQGGSYGYTF	TGTGCCAGCAGCTTGGGTCAGGGGGGCAGCTATGGCTACACCTTC
TRBV5-6	-	TRBD2	TRBJ2-5	CASSLVGEGTQYF	TGTGCCAGCAGCTTGGTGGGGGAGGGGACCCAGTACTTC
TRBV27	-	TRBD1	TRBJ1-5	CASSPGQGMDQPQHF	TGTGCCAGCAGTCCGGGACAGGGAATGGATCAGCCCCAGCATTTT
TRBV4-3	once	-	TRBJ1-4	CASSQGTRGDEKLFF	TGCGCCAGCAGCCAAGGGACCCGGGGAGATGAAAAACTGTTTTTT
TRBV3-1/TRBV3-2	-	-	TRBJ1-2	CASSFRDSHGYTF	TGTGCCAGCAGCTTTCGAGACAGCCACGGCTACACCTTC
TRBV19	-	TRBD2	TRBJ2-5	CASSRLAGQETQYF	TGTGCCAGTAGTCGACTAGCGGGTCAGGAGACCCAGTACTTC
TRBV11-3	-	TRBD2	TRBJ2-1	CASSSGETSGRVGEQFF	TGTGCCAGCAGCTCTGGAGAGACTAGCGGGAGAGTCGGTGAGCAGTTCTTC
TRBV6-5	-	-	TRBJ2-1	CASTLDRTSYNEQFF	TGTGCCAGCACCCTAGACAGAACCTCCTACAATGAGCAGTTCTTC
TRBV2	-	TRBD1	TRBJ2-7	CASTEGGQGYYEQYF	TGTGCCAGCACCGAAGGGGGACAGGGATACTACGAGCAGTACTTC
TRBV5-4	-	-	TRBJ1-2	CASTLKGANYGYTF	TGTGCCAGCACTCTTAAAGGGGCAAACTATGGCTACACCTTC
TRBV10-1	-	TRBD1	TRBJ1-6	CASSGGQGWSPLHF	TGCGCCAGCAGCGGGGGACAGGGCTGGTCACCCCTCCACTTT
TRBV6-2/TRBV6-3	-	-	TRBJ1-2	CASSPIARDPRGGYTF	TGTGCCAGCAGTCCCATAGCCCGGGATCCTCGAGGGGGCTACACCTTC
TRBV30	once	-	TRBJ1-2	CAWDWRGISGYTF	TGTGCCTGGGACTGGCGGGGAATATCTGGCTACACCTTC
TRBV5-6	-	-	TRBJ1-5	CASSLKGVPGVGNQPQHF	TGTGCCAGCAGCTTGAAAGGGGTCCCCGGTGTCGGCAATCAGCCCCAGCATTTT
TRBV5-6	-	TRBD2	TRBJ2-1	CASSTGTSGEYNEQFF	TGTGCCAGCAGCACGGGGACTAGCGGAGAGTACAATGAGCAGTTCTTC
TRBV5-1	-	TRBD1	TRBJ2-7	CASSLTPGQVDYEQYF	TGCGCCAGCAGCTTAACCCCGGGACAGGTAGACTACGAGCAGTACTTC
TRBV29-1	-	TRBD2	TRBJ2-7	CSAGTSATYEQYF	TGCAGCGCCGGGACTAGCGCAACCTACGAGCAGTACTTC
TRBV7-3	-	-	TRBJ2-7	CASSLSGQNYEQYF	TGTGCCAGCAGCTTAAGTGGACAAAACTACGAGCAGTACTTC
TRBV5-1	-	-	TRBJ2-1	CASTNGNEQFF	TGCGCCAGCACCAACGGCAATGAGCAGTTCTTC
TRBV6-6	-	TRBD2	TRBJ2-3	CASSYSGGGADTQYF	TGTGCCAGCAGTTACTCGGGCGGGGGGGCAGATACGCAGTATTTT
TRBV19	few	TRBD1	TRBJ1-6	CASSKLDREASPLHF	TGTGCCAGTAGTAAGCTGGACAGGGAGGCCTCACCCCTCCACTTT
TRBV12-3/TRBV12-4	-	-	TRBJ2-7	CASSLWGLDEQYF	TGTGCCAGCAGCTTGTGGGGGCTGGACGAGCAGTACTTC
TRBV7-9	-	TRBD2	TRBJ2-3	CASSASGGSTDTQYF	TGTGCCAGCAGCGCTAGCGGGGGTAGCACAGATACGCAGTATTTT
TRBV28	-	-	TRBJ2-7	CASSPGHGAYEQYF	TGTGCCAGCAGTCCGGGACACGGGGCCTACGAGCAGTACTTC
TRBV7-9	-	TRBD2	TRBJ2-1	CASSSTLAGGAYNEQFF	TGTGCCAGCAGCTCCACTTTAGCGGGAGGGGCCTACAATGAGCAGTTCTTC
TRBV7-3	-	TRBD1	TRBJ2-2	CASSLTGGAQVGELFF	TGTGCCAGCAGCCTTACAGGGGGCGCTCAGGTCGGGGAGCTGTTTTTT
TRBV7-9	-	-	TRBJ2-3	CASSLPPPTDTQYF	TGTGCCAGCAGCTTACCTCCCCCCACAGATACGCAGTATTTT
TRBV5-1	-	-	TRBJ2-3	CASSLVSSATDTQYF	TGCGCCAGCAGCTTGGTTTCTAGCGCCACAGATACGCAGTATTTT